This T cell receptor beta chain was recovered during a study of shared clonotypes between healthy human individuals. Overall study context: Per donor, CD8 memory used one plate, CD8 naive used two, CD4 memory used three and CD4 naive used three.

As for this clone: The target antigen is unknown. Mismatch with germline at one junction end may stem from a read error.

Study-wide results and limits: About 5% of naive CD4 clonotypes were shared across a few donors.

Each replicate PCR on the sorted subsets used roughly 190 ng DNA (around 30,000 T cell genomes). Produced via immunoSEQ multiplex PCR; TCRdb's table is partial and in-frame only. The sample has roughly 2,000,000 clones, roughly 94% seen once. Only CD45RO-negative cells positively selected for CCR7 counted as naive CD8 cells, so terminally differentiated effector memory CD45RA+ cells were excluded. The TCR comes from a young man in good health. Material: naive CD8+ T cells sorted from blood.

DNA for the CDR3: TGTGCTAGCAGCTTAGTTCCAGCCGATACGCAGTATTTT. Its protein product is CASSLVPADTQYF. The chain carries TRBV7-7 and TRBJ2-3; D gene ambiguous. From germline, CDR1 is SSHAT and CDR2 FNYEAQ (reference sequence). The CDR3 is 13 amino acids.